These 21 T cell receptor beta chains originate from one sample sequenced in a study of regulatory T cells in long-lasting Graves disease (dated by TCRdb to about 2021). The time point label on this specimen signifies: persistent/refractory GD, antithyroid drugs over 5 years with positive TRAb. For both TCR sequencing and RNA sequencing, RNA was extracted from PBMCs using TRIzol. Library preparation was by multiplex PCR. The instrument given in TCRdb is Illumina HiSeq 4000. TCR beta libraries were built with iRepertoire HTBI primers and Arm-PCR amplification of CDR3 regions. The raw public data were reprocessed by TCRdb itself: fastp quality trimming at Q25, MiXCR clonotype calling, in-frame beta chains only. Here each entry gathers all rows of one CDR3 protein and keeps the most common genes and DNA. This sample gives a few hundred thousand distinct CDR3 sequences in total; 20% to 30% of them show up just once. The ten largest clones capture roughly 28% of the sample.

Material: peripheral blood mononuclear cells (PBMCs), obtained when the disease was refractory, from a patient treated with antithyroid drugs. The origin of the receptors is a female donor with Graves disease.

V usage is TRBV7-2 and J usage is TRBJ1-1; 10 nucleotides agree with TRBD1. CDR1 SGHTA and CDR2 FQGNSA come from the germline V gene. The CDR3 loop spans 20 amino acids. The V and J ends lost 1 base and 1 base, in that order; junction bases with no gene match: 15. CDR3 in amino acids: CASSLVRVRDRGLTNTEAFF. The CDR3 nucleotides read TGTGCCAGCAGCTTAGTAAGGGTACGGGACAGGGGTTTAACGAACACTGAAGCTTTCTTT.

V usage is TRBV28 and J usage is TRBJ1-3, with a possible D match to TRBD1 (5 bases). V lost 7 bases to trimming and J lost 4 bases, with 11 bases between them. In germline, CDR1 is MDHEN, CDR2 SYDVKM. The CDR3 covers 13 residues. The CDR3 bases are TGTGCCAGCACCGGGGCCTCAGGAAACACCATATATTTT. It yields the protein CASTGASGNTIYF. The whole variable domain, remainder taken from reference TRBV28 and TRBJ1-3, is DVKVTQSSRYLVKRTGEKVFLECVQDMDHENMFWYRQDPGLGLRLIYFSYDVKMKEKGDIPEGYSVSREKKERFSLILESASTNQTSMYLCASTGASGNTIYFGEGSWLTVV.

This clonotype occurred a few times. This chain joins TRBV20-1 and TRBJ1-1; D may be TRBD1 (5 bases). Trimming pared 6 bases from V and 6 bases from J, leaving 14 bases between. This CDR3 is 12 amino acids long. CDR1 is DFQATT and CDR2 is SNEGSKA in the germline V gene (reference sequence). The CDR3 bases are TGCAGTGCCCGATGGGGACGACCTGAAGCTTTCTTT. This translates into CSARWGRPEAFF.

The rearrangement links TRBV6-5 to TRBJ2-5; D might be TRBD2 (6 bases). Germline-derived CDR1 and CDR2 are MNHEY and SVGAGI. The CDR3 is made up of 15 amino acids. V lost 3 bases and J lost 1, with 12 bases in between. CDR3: CASSYSVGGQETQYF. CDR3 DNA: TGTGCCAGCAGTTATAGTGTGGGGGGCCAAGAGACCCAGTACTTC.

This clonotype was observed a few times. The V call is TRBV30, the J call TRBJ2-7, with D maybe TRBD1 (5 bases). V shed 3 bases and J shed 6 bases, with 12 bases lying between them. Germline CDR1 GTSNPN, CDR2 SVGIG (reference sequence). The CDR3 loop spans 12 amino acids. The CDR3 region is CAWRDDRSEQYF. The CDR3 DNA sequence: TGTGCCTGGAGGGACGACAGAAGCGAGCAGTACTTC. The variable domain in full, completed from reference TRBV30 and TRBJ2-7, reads SQTIHQWPATLVQPVGSPLSLECTVEGTSNPNLYWYRQAAGRGLQLLFYSVGIGQISSEVPQNLSASRPQDRQFILSSKKLLLSDSGFYLCAWRDDRSEQYFGPGTRLTVT.

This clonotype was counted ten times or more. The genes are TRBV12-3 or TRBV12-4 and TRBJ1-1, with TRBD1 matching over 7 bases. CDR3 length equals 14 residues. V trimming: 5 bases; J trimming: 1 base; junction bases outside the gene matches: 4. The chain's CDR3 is CASSRRQGNTEAFF. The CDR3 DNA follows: TGTGCCAGCAGTAGACGACAGGGGAACACTGAAGCTTTCTTT.

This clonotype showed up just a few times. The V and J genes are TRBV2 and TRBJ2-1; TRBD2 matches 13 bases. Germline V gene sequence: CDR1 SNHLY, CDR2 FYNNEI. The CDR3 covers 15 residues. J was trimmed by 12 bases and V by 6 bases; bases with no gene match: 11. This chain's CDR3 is CASSAGLAGASGQFF. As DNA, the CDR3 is TGTGCCAGCAGCGCTGGACTAGCGGGAGCCAGCGGGCAGTTCTTC.

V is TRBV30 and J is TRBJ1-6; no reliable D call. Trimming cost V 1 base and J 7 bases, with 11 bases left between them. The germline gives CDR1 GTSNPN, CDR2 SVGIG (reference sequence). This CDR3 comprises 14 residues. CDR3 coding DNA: TGTGCCTGGAGTGGAATTCACCAAAATTCACCCCTCCACTTT. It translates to CAWSGIHQNSPLHF.

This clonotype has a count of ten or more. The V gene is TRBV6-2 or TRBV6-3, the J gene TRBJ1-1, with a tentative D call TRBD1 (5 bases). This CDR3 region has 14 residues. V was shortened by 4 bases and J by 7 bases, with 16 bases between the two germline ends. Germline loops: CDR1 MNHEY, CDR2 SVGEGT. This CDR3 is CASSWGGPTSEAFF. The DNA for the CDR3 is TGTGCCAGCAGTTGGGGGGGTCCCACTAGTGAAGCTTTCTTT.

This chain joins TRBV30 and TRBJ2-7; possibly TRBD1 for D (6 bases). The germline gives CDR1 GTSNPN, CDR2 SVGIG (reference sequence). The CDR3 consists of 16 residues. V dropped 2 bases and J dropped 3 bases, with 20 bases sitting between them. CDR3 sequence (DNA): TGTGCCTGGAGTAAAGGGGACACCTTAGGAAACTACGAGCAGTACTTC. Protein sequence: CAWSKGDTLGNYEQYF.

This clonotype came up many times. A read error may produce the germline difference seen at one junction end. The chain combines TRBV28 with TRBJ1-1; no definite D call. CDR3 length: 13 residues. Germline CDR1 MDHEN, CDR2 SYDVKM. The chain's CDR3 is CASRLSRNTEAFF. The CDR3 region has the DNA TGTGCCAGCCGTTTGTCGAGAAACACTGAAGCTTTCTTT.

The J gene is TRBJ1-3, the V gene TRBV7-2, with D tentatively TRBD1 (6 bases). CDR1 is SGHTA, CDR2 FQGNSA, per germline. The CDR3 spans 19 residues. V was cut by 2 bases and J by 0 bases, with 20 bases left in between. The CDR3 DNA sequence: TGTGCCAGCAGCTTATGGACAGCAGCATGGGAAGCCTCTGGAAACACCATATATTTT. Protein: CASSLWTAAWEASGNTIYF. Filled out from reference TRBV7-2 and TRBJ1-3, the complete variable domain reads GAGVSQSPSNKVTEKGKDVELRCDPISGHTALYWYRQSLGQGLEFLIYFQGNSAPDKSGLPSDRFSAERTGGSVSTLTIQRTQQEDSAVYLCASSLWTAAWEASGNTIYFGEGSWLTVV.

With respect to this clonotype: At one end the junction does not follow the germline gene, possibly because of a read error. In DNA, the CDR3 is TGCGCCAGCAGTGAGTCGACGGGACAGGGGGACGAGCAGTACTTC. It translates to CASSESTGQGDEQYF. The V and J genes are TRBV2 and TRBJ2-7; TRBD1 matches at 11 bases. CDR1 and CDR2 from the germline V gene are SNHLY and FYNNEI. The CDR3 spans 15 residues. The entire variable domain, with the rest obtained from reference TRBV2 and TRBJ2-7, is as follows: EPEVTQTPSHQVTQMGQEVILRCVPISNHLYFYWYRQILGQKVEFLVSFYNNEISEKSEIFDDQFSVERPDGSNFTLKIRSTKLEDSAMYFCASSESTGQGDEQYFGPGTRLTVT.

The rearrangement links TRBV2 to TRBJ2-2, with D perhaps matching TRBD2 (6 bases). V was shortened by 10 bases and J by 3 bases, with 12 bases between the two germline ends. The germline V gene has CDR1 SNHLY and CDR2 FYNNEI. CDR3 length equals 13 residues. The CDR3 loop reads CAIRQRDTGELFF. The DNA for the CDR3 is TGTGCCATCAGGCAGCGGGACACCGGGGAGCTGTTTTTT.

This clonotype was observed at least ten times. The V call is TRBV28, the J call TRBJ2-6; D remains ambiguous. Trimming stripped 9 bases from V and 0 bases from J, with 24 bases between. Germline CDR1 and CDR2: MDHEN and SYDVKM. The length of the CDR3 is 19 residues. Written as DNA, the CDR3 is TGTGCCAGTCCGCTCACCCAAGTCTTCCCCCTCTCTGGGGCCAACGTCCTGACTTTC. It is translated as CASPLTQVFPLSGANVLTF.

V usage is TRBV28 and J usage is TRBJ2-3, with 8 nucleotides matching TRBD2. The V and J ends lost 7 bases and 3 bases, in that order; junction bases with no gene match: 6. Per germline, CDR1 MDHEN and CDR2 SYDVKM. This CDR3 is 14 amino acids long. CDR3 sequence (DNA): TGTGCCAGCAAGATCGGCGGGGGGACAGATACGCAGTATTTT. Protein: CASKIGGGTDTQYF.

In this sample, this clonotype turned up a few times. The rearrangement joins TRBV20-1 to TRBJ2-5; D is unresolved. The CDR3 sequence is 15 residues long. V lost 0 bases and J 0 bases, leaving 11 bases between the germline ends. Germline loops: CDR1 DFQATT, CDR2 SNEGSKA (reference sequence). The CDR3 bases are TGCAGTGCTAGAGATCGGTTGGGTGACCAAGAGACCCAGTACTTC. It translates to CSARDRLGDQETQYF.

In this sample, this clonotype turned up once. The CDR3 nucleotides are TGTGCCAGCAGCTCCCTGCGGCTAGCGGTCCAAGAGACCCAGTACTTC. This codes for CASSSLRLAVQETQYF. This chain uses TRBV7-9 with TRBJ2-5; 7 bases agree with TRBD2. The CDR3 runs to 16 residues. Germline V gene sequence: CDR1 SEHNR, CDR2 FQNEAQ (reference sequence). V gave up 4 bases and J gave up 1 base; unmatched junction bases: 9.

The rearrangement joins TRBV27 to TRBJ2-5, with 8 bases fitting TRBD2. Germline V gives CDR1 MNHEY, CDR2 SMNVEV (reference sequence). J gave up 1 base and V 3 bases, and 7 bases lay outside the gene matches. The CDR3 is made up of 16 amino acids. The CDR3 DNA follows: TGTGCCAGCAGTTTGATCCCTGGACTAGCCCAAGAGACCCAGTACTTC. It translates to CASSLIPGLAQETQYF.

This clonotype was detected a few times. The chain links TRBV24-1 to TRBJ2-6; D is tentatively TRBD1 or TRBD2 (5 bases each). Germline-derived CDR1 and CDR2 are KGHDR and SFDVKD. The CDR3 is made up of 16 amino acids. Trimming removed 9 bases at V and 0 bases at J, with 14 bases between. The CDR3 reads CATGNPGTSGANVLTF. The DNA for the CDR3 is TGTGCCACCGGAAACCCAGGGACCTCTGGGGCCAACGTCCTGACTTTC.

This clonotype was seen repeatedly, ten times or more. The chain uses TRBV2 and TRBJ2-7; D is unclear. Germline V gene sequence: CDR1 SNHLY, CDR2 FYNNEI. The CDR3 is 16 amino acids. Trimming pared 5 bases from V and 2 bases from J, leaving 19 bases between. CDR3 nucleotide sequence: TGTGCCAGCAGTCCCAGAGTAACGGTCAAAACCTACGAGCAGTACTTC. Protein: CASSPRVTVKTYEQYF.